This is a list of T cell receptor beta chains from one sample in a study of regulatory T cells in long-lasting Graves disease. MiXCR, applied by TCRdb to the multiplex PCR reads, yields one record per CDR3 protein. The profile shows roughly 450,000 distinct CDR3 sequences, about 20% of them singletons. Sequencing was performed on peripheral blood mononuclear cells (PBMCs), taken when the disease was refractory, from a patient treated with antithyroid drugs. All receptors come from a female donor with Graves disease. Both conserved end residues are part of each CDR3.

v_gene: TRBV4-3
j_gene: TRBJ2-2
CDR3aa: CASSQAWASGELFF

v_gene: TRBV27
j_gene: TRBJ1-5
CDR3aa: CASSLRGWSRDDQPQHF

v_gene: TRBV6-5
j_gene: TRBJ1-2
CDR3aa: CASSYTAGTGLNGYTF

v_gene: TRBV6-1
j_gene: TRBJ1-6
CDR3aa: CASGGVVDSPLHF

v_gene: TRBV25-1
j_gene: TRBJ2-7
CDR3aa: CASSDPSGRGVEQYF

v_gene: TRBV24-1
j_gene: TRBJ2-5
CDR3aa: CATSGWTNEETQYF

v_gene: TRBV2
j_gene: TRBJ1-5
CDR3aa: CASNPDSSNQPQHF

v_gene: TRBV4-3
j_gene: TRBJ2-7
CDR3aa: CASSPQTGFSYEQYF

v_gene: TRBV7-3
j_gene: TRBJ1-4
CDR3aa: CASSITGSGIEKLFF

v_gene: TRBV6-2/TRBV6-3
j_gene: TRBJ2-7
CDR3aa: CASSYSRVTSYEQYF

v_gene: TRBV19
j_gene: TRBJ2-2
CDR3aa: CASRQNAGELFF

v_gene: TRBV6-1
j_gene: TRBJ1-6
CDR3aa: CASIRTGENSPLHF

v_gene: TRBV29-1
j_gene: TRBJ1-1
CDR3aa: CSVRLLINTEAFF

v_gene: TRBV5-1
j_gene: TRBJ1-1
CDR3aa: CASSLLPGQGANTEAFF